The present T cell receptor (beta chain) was sequenced within a study of technical replicates of blood from several donors. The repertoire was sequenced with immunoSEQ multiplex PCR; TCRdb's copy has only in-frame clones and lacks some. Of around 53,000 clones in the sample, roughly 90% were seen once. Germline CDR1 LGHNA, CDR2 YNFKEQ. This CDR3 is built from 13 residues. Between the trimmed V and J ends, which lost 1 base and 8 bases, there was a span of 11 bases. The sequence was collected from a human donor in good health. Some clones in this sample may be carry-over from other donors' samples. The chain couples TRBV4-2 to TRBJ1-2, with D uncertain. Sequenced input: PBMCs. CDR3 residues: CASSQGAAGGYTF. In DNA, the CDR3 is TGTGCCAGCAGCCAAGGGGCCGCGGGGGGCTACACCTTC.